By frequency in the sample, the clone carrying this T cell receptor beta chain is medium-sized. As previously described, bulk TCR libraries were made using listed TCR primers. TCRdb passed the PCR reads through MiXCR, listing each CDR3 protein once. The sample has about 10,000 distinct CDR3 sequences, 15% to 20% seen once. This sample is drawn from a study of molecular identifiers for immune sequencing clone quantification. Study-level background: Replicate RNA came from about 20,000 or 100,000 naive CD8 cells and was split five ways, and four parts were sequenced.

CDR1 is KGHDR, CDR2 SFDVKD, per germline. The CDR3 runs 14 residues. Deletions cut 0 bases from V and 4 bases from J, with 6 bases between. V usage is TRBV24-1 and J usage is TRBJ2-1; unclear D gene. The TCR comes from a human donor in good health. Some libraries in this study had Jurkat cell RNA spiked in. The sample taken for sequencing was naive CD8+ T cells from blood, with Jurkat cell RNA spiked in. Described subset: FACS-sorted CD8+CD4-CCR7+CD45RA+ naive T cells. For the CDR3, the DNA is TGTGCCACCAGTGATTTGAGGGAATACAATGAGCAGTTCTTC. The encoded protein is CATSDLREYNEQFF.